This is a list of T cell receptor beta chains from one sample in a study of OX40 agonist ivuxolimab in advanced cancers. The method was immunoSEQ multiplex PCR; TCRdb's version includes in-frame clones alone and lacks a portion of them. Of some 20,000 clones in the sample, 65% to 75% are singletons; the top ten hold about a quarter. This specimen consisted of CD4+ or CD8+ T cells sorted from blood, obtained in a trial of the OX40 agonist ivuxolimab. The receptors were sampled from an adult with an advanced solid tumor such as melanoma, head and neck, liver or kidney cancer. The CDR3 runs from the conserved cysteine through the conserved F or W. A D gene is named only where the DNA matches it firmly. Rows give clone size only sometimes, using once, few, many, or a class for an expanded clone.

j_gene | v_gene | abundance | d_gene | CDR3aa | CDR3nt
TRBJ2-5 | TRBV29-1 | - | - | CSVVRGQETQYF | TGCAGCGTTGTAAGGGGGCAAGAGACCCAGTACTTC
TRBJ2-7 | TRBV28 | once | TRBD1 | CASSSGQGAYEQYF | TGTGCCAGCAGTTCGGGACAGGGGGCCTACGAGCAGTACTTC
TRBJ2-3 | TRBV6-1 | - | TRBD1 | CASSDFGTGLDTQYF | TGTGCCAGCAGTGACTTCGGGACAGGGTTAGATACGCAGTATTTT
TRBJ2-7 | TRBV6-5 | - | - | CASSYSAETTDYEQYF | TGTGCCAGCAGTTACTCGGCCGAGACTACGGACTACGAGCAGTACTTC
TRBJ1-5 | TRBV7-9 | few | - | CASSLAGGQPQHF | TGTGCCAGCAGCTTAGCCGGGGGTCAGCCCCAGCATTTT
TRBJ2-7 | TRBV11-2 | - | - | CASSLGSGYEQYF | TGTGCCAGCAGCTTAGGGTCGGGATACGAGCAGTACTTC
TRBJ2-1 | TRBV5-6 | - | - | CASSSEAGFYNEQFF | TGTGCCAGCTCCTCGGAGGCGGGGTTCTACAATGAGCAGTTCTTC
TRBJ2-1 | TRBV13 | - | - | CASSSRDWGGGEQFF | TGTGCCAGCAGCTCTCGGGATTGGGGCGGAGGTGAGCAGTTCTTC
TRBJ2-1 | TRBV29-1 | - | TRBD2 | CSVEDPTIAGPSYNEQFF | TGCAGCGTTGAAGATCCTACTATAGCGGGGCCCTCCTACAATGAGCAGTTCTTC
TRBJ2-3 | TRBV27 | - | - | CASSFGLTDTQYF | TGTGCCAGCAGTTTCGGCCTAACAGATACGCAGTATTTT
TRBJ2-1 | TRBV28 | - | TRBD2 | CASKLAGDDYNEQFF | TGTGCCAGCAAGCTAGCGGGAGATGACTACAATGAGCAGTTCTTC
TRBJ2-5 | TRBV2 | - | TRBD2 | CASSEPGTSLQETQYF | TGTGCCAGCAGTGAACCGGGGACTAGCCTCCAAGAGACCCAGTACTTC
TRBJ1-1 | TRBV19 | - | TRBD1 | CASSQGQGRYTEAFF | TGTGCCAGTAGTCAGGGACAGGGAAGGTACACTGAAGCTTTCTTT
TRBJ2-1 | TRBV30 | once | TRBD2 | CACRLAAYNEQFF | TGTGCCTGCCGACTAGCGGCCTACAATGAGCAGTTCTTC
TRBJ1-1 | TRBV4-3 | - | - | CASSPGDTLNTEAFF | TGCGCCAGCAGCCCAGGGGACACTTTGAACACTGAAGCTTTCTTT
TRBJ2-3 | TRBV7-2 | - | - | CASSKKEGGSTDTQYF | TGTGCCAGCAGTAAAAAAGAGGGGGGGAGCACAGATACGCAGTATTTT
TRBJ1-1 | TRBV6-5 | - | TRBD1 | CASSSTGGTEAFF | TGTGCCAGCAGTTCGACAGGGGGCACTGAAGCTTTCTTT
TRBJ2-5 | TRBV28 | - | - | CASSPAVGVNQETQYF | TGTGCCAGCAGTCCCGCCGTGGGGGTAAACCAAGAGACCCAGTACTTC
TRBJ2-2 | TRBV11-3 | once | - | CASSPLLGDNTGELFF | TGTGCCAGCAGCCCATTACTGGGAGACAACACCGGGGAGCTGTTTTTT
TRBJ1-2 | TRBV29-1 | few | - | CSVEGHGEYGYTF | TGCAGCGTTGAAGGCCACGGAGAATATGGCTACACCTTC
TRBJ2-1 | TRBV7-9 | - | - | CASSLGTRYEQFF | TGTGCCAGCAGCTTAGGGACGAGGTATGAGCAGTTCTTC
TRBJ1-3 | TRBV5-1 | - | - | CASSPIYSTGNTIYF | TGCGCCAGCAGCCCAATCTACAGTACCGGAAACACCATATATTTT
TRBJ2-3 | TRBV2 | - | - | CASLYKSTDTQYF | TGTGCCAGCCTTTACAAAAGCACAGATACGCAGTATTTT
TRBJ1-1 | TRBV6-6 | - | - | CASSPYTKNTEAFF | TGTGCCAGCAGTCCTTACACCAAGAACACTGAAGCTTTCTTT
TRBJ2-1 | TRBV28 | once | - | CASSYPKGGFFSNEQFF | TGTGCCAGCAGCTACCCAAAGGGCGGGTTTTTCTCCAATGAGCAGTTCTTC
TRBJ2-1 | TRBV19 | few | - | CASSIGENEQFF | TGTGCCAGTAGTATAGGAGAGAATGAGCAGTTCTTC
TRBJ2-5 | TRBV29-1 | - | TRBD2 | CSVETSGGLGETQYF | TGCAGCGTCGAAACTAGCGGGGGGCTGGGAGAGACCCAGTACTTC
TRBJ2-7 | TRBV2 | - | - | CASLGVYEQYF | TGTGCCAGTTTAGGGGTTTACGAGCAGTACTTC